These 2 T cell receptor beta chains were all obtained from the same sample, sequenced in a study of T cells in Graves' hyperthyroidism and ophthalmopathy. There were TCR beta CDR3 regions amplified from RNA transcripts. TCR CDR3 underwent first-round RT-PCR with the HTBI primer set. A single record per CDR3 protein comes from TCRdb applying MiXCR to the multiplex PCR reads. The sample has about 600,000 distinct CDR3 sequences; approximately 14% are singletons. Sequencing was done on a sample of blood. The receptor set was obtained from a woman in her fifties or sixties with Graves' ophthalmopathy.

V is TRBV27 and J is TRBJ1-5; D is perhaps TRBD1 (6 bases). Trimming left V 1 base short and J 1 base short, with 11 bases between. There are 16 residues in the CDR3. Looked up from germline, CDR1 is MNHEY and CDR2 is SMNVEV (reference sequence). The CDR3 coding sequence is TGTGCCAGCAGTTTATGGGGGGGCATAAGCAATCAGCCCCAGCATTTT. Protein sequence: CASSLWGGISNQPQHF.

This clonotype turned up a few times. The chain uses TRBV6-1 and TRBJ1-4; 12 nucleotides align to TRBD1. Trimming at V came to 7 bases and at J to 0 bases, leaving 9 bases not matched to a gene. CDR3 length: 18 amino acids. Germline V CDR1 and CDR2: MNHNS, SASEGT. Here the CDR3 DNA reads TGTGCCAGCACAAAGGGACAGGGGGCACCTGCAACTAATGAAAAACTGTTTTTT. It specifies CASTKGQGAPATNEKLFF.